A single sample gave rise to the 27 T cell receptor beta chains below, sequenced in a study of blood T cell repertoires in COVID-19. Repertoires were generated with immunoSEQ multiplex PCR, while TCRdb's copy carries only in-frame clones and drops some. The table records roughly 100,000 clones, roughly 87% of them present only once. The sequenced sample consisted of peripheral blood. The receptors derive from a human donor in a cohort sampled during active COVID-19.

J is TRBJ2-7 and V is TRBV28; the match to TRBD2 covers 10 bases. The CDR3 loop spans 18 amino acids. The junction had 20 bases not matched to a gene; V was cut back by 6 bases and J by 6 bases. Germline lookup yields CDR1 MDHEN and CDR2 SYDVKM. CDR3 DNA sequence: TGTGCCAGCAGCTCCTCAAGGGGTCTAGCGGGAGAAATAGGCGAGCAGTACTTC. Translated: CASSSSRGLAGEIGEQYF.

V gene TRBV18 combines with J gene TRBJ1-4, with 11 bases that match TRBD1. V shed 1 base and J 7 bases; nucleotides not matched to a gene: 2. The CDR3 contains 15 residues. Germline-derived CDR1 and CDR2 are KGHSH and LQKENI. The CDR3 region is CASSPRGTGGEKLFF. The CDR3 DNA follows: TGTGCCAGCTCACCACGGGGGACAGGGGGTGAAAAACTGTTTTTT. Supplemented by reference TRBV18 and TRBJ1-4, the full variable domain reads NAGVMQNPRHLVRRRGQEARLRCSPMKGHSHVYWYRQLPEEGLKFMVYLQKENIIDESGMPKERFSAEFPKEGPSILRIQQVVRGDSAAYFCASSPRGTGGEKLFFGSGTQLSVL.

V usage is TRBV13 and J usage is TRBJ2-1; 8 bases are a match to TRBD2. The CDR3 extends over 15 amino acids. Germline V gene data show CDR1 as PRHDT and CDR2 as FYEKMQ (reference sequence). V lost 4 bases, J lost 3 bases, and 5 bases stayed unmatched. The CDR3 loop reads CASSYSGGSYNEQFF. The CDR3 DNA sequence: TGTGCCAGCAGCTACAGCGGGGGAAGCTACAATGAGCAGTTCTTC.

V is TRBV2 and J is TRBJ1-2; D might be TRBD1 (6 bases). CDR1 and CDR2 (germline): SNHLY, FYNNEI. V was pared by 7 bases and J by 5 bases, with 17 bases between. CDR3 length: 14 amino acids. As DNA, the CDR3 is TGTGCCAGCACCCAGCTAACAGGGACGTATGGCTACACCTTC. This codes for CASTQLTGTYGYTF.

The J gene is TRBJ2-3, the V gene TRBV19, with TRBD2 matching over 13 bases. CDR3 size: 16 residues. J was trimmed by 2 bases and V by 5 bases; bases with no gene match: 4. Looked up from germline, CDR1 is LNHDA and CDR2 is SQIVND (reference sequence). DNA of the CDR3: TGTGCCAGTAGTCCGGGACTAGCGGGGCACACAGATACGCAGTATTTT. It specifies CASSPGLAGHTDTQYF.

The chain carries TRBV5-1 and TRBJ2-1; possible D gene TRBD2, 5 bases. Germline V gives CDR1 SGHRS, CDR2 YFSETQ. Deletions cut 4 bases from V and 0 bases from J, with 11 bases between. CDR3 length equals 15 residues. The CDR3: CASSPGAGSYNEQFF. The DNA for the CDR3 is TGCGCCAGCAGCCCTGGTGCGGGCTCCTACAATGAGCAGTTCTTC.

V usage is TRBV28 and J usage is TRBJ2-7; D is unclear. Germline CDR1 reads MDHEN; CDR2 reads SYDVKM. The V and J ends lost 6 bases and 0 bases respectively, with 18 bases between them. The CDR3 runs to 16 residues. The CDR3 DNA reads TGTGCCAGCAGGGGCCCGCAGGCCCAGAGCTCCTACGAGCAGTACTTC. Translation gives CASRGPQAQSSYEQYF.

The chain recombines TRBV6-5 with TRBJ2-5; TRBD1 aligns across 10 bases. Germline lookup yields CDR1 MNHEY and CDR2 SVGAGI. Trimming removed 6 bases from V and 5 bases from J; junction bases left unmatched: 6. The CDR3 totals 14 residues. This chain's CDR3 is CASRRTGGWETQYF. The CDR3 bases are TGTGCCAGCAGGCGGACAGGGGGGTGGGAGACCCAGTACTTC.

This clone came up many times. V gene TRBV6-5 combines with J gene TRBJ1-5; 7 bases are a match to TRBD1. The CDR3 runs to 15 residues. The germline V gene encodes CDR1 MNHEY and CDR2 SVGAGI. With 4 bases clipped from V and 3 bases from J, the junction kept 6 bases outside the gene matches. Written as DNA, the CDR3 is TGTGCCAGCAGTTTGGGGACAGCGATCAATCAGCCCCAGCATTTT. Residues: CASSLGTAINQPQHF.

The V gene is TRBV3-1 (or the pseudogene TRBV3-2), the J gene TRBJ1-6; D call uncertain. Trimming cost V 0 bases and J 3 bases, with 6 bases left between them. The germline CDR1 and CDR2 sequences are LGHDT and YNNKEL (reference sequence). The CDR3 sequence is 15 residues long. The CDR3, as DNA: TGTGCCAGCAGCCAAGAGGGCTTCTATAATTCACCCCTCCACTTT. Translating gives CASSQEGFYNSPLHF.

CDR3 in amino acids: CASSEPSGGTGELFF. In nucleotides, the CDR3 is TGTGCCAGCAGTGAACCCAGCGGGGGTACCGGGGAGCTGTTTTTT. The chain uses TRBV2 and TRBJ2-2; the match to TRBD2 covers 8 bases. This CDR3 has 15 residues. The germline gives CDR1 SNHLY, CDR2 FYNNEI. V was clipped by 2 bases and J by 5 bases; unmatched bases: 4. Full variable domain (rest looked up from reference TRBV2 and TRBJ2-2): EPEVTQTPSHQVTQMGQEVILRCVPISNHLYFYWYRQILGQKVEFLVSFYNNEISEKSEIFDDQFSVERPDGSNFTLKIRSTKLEDSAMYFCASSEPSGGTGELFFGEGSRLTVL.

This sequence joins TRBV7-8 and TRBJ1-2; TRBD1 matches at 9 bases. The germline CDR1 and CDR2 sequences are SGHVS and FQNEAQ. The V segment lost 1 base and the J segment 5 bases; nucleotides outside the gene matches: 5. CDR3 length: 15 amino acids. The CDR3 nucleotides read TGTGCCAGCAGCTTAGGACAGGGGGTACGGTATGGCTACACCTTC. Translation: CASSLGQGVRYGYTF.

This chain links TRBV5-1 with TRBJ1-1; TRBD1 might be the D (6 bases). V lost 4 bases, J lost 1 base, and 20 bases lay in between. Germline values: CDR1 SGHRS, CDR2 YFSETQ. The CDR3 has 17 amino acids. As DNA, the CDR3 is TGCGCCAGCAGCCCCGGGGTGAGAGGGACAACGAACACTGAAGCTTTCTTT. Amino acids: CASSPGVRGTTNTEAFF.

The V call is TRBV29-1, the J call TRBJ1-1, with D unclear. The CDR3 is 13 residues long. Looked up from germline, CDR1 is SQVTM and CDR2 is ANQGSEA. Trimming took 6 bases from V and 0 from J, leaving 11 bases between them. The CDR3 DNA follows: TGCAGCGTCTGGAGAGAATTGAACACTGAAGCTTTCTTT. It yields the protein CSVWRELNTEAFF. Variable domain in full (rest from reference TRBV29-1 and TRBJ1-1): SAVISQKPSRDICQRGTSLTIQCQVDSQVTMMFWYRQQPGQSLTLIATANQGSEATYESGFVIDKFPISRPNLTFSTLTVSNMSPEDSSIYLCSVWRELNTEAFFGQGTRLTVV.

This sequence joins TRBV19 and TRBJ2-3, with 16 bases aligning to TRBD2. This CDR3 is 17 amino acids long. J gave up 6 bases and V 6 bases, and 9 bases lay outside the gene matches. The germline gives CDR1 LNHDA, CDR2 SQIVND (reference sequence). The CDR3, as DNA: TGTGCCAGTAGCCCTTCCGGGACTAGCGGGAGGGTGGATACGCAGTATTTT. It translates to CASSPSGTSGRVDTQYF. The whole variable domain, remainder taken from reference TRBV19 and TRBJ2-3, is DGGITQSPKYLFRKEGQNVTLSCEQNLNHDAMYWYRQDPGQGLRLIYYSQIVNDFQKGDIAEGYSVSREKKESFPLTVTSAQKNPTAFYLCASSPSGTSGRVDTQYFGPGTRLTVL.

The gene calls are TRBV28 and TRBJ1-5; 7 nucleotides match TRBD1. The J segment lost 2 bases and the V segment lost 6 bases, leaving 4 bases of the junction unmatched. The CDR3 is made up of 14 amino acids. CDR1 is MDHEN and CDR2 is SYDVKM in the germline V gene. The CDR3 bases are TGTGCCAGCAGAGCCGGACAGGGCAATCAGCCCCAGCATTTT. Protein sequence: CASRAGQGNQPQHF. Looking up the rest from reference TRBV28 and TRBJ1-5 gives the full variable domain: DVKVTQSSRYLVKRTGEKVFLECVQDMDHENMFWYRQDPGLGLRLIYFSYDVKMKEKGDIPEGYSVSREKKERFSLILESASTNQTSMYLCASRAGQGNQPQHFGDGTRLSIL.

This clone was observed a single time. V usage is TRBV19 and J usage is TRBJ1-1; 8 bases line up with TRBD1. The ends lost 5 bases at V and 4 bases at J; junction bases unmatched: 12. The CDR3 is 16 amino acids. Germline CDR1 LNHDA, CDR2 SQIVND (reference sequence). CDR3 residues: CASSFPGTGALTEAFF. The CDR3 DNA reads TGTGCCAGTAGTTTCCCCGGGACAGGTGCACTCACTGAAGCTTTCTTT.

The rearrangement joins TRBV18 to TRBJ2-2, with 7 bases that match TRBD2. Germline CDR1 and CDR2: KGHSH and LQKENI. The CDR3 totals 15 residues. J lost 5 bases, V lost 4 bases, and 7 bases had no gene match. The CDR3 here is CASSLRTSQTGELFF. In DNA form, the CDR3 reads TGTGCCAGCTCACTAAGGACTAGTCAGACCGGGGAGCTGTTTTTT.

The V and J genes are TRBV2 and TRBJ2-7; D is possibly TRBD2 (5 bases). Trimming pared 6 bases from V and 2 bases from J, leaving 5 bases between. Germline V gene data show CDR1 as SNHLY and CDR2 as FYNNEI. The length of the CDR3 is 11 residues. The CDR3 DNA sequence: TGTGCCAGCAGGGAGGCCTACGAGCAGTACTTC. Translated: CASREAYEQYF.

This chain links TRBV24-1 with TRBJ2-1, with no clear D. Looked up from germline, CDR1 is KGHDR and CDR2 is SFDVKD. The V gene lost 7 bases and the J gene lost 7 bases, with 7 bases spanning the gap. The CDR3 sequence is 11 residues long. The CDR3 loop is CATSYQNEQFF. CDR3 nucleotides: TGTGCCACCAGCTACCAAAATGAGCAGTTCTTC.

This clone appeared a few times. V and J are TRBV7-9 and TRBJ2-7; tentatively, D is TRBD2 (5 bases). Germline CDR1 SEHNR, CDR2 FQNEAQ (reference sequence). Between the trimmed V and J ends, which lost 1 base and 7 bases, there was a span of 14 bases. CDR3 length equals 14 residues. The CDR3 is CASSLGGYGWEQYF. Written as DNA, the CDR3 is TGTGCCAGCAGCTTAGGAGGGTACGGGTGGGAGCAGTACTTC.

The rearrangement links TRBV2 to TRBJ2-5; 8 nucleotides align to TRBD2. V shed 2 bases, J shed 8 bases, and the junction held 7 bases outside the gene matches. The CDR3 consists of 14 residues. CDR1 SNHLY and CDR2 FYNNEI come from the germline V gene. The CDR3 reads CASSELRGEGTQYF. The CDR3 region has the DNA TGTGCCAGCAGTGAATTGCGGGGGGAGGGAACCCAGTACTTC.

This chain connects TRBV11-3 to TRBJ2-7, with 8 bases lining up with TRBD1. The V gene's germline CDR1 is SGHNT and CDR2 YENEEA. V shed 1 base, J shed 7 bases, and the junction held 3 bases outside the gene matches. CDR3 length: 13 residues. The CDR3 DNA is TGTGCCAGCAGCTTAGTAACAGGGGGTGAGCAGTACTTC. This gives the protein CASSLVTGGEQYF.

Here the CDR3 DNA reads TGTGCCAGCAGCCGACTAGCTGAAACGAATACGCAGTATTTT. The encoded protein is CASSRLAETNTQYF. This chain joins TRBV3-1 (or the pseudogene TRBV3-2) and TRBJ2-3, with 7 bases matching TRBD2. V was clipped by 4 bases and J by 7 bases; unmatched bases: 8. This CDR3 is 14 amino acids long. Germline values: CDR1 LGHDT, CDR2 YNNKEL (reference sequence).

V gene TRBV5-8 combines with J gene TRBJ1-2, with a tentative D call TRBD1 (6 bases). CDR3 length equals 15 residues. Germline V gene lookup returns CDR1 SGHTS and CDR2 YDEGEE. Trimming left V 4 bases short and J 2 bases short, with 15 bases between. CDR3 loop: CASSPTVGANYGYTF. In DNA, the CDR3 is TGTGCCAGCAGCCCCACGGTGGGGGCGAACTATGGCTACACCTTC.

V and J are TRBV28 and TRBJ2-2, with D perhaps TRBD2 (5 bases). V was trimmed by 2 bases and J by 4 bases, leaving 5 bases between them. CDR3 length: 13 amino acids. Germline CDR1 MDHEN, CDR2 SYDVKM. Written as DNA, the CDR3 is TGTGCCAGCAGTTTACTAGCCACCGGGGAGCTGTTTTTT. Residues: CASSLLATGELFF.

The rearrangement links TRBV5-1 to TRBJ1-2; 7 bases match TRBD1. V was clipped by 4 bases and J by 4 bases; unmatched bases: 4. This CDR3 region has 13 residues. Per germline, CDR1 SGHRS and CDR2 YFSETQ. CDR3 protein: CASSGDSGYGYTF. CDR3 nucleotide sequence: TGCGCCAGCAGCGGGGACAGCGGCTATGGCTACACCTTC.